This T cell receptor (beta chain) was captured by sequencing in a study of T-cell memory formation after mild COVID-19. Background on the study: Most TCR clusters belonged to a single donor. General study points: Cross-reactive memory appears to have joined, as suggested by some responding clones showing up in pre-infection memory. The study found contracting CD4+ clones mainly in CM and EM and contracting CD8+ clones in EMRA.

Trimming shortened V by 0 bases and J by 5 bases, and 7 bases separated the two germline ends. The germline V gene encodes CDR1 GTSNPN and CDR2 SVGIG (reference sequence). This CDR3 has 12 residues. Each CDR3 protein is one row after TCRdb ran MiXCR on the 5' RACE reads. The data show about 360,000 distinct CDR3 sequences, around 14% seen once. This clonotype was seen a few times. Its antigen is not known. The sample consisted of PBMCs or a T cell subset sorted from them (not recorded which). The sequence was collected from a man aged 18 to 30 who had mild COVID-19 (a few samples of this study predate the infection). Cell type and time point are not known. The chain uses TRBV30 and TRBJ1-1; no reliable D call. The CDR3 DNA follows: TGTGCCTGGAGTGTACACGATACTGAAGCTTTCTTT. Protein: CAWSVHDTEAFF.